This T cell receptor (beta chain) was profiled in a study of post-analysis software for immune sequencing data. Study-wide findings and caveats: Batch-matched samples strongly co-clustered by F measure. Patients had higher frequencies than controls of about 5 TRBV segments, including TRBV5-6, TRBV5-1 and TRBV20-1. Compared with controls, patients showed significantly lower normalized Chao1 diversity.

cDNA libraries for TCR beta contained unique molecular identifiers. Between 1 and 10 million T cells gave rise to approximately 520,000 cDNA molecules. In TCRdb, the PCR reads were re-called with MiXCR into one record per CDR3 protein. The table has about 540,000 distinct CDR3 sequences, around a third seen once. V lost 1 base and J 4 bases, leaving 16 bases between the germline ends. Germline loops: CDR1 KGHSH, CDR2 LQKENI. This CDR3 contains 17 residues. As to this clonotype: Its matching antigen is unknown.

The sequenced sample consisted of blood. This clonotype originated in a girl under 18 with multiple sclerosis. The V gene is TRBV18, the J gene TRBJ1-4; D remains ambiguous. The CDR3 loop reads CASSPRRSQDYNEKLFF. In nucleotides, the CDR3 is TGTGCCAGCTCACCACGTCGTTCCCAGGACTATAATGAAAAACTGTTTTTT.